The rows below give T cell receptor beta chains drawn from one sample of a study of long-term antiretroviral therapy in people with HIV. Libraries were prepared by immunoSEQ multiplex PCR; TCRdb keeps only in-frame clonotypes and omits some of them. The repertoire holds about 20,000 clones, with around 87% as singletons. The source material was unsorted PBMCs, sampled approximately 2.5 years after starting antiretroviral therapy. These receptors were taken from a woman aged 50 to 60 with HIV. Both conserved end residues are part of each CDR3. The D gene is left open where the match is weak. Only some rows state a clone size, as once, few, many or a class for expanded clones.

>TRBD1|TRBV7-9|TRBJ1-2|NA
CASLHRGDGYTF
TGTGCCAGCCTACACAGGGGCGACGGCTACACCTTC
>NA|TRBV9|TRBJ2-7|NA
CASSVEWGSGSEQYF
TGTGCCAGCAGCGTAGAGTGGGGGTCGGGGTCCGAGCAGTACTTC
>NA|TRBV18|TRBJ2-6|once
CASSEGRHSGANVLTF
TGTGCCAGCTCAGAGGGACGGCACTCTGGGGCCAACGTCCTGACTTTC
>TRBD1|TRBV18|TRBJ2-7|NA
CASSPGTGGFYAYEQYF
TGTGCCAGCTCACCCGGGACAGGGGGTTTTTACGCTTACGAGCAGTACTTC
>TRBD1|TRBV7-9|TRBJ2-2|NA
CASSSTGTGVTGELFF
TGTGCCAGCAGCTCGACCGGGACAGGGGTCACCGGGGAGCTGTTTTTT
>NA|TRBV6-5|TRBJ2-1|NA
CASSYTEGTYNEQFF
TGTGCCAGCAGTTACACGGAGGGCACGTACAATGAGCAGTTCTTC
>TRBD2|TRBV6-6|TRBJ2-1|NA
CASSYDGRALVDEQFF
TGTGCCAGCAGTTACGACGGGAGGGCCCTCGTCGATGAGCAGTTCTTC
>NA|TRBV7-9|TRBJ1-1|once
CASSLMNTEAFF
TGTGCCAGCAGCCTTATGAACACTGAAGCTTTCTTT
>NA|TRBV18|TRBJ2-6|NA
CASSRSSGANVLTF
TGTGCCAGCTCCCGGAGCTCTGGGGCCAACGTCCTGACTTTC
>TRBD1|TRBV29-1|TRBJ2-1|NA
CSSQPGQGRNEQFF
TGCAGCTCGCAACCGGGACAGGGCCGCAATGAGCAGTTCTTC
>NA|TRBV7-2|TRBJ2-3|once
CASSFHESTDTQYF
TGTGCCAGCAGCTTCCACGAGAGCACAGATACGCAGTATTTT
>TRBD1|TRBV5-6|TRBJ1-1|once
CASSLQGGTEAFF
TGTGCCAGCAGCTTACAGGGGGGCACTGAAGCTTTCTTT
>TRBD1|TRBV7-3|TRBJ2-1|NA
CASSFDRGPYNEQFF
TGTGCCAGCAGCTTCGACAGGGGGCCCTACAATGAGCAGTTCTTC
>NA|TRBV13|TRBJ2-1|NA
CASSLRFSNEQFF
TGTGCCAGCAGCTTAAGATTCAGCAATGAGCAGTTCTTC
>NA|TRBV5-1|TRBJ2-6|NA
CASSLGQDNVLTF
TGCGCCAGCAGCTTGGGACAGGACAACGTCCTGACTTTC
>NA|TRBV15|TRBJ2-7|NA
CATSRDQGLNEQYF
TGTGCCACCAGCAGAGATCAGGGTTTGAACGAGCAGTACTTC
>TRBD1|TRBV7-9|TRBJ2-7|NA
CASTRTGVAYEQYF
TGTGCCAGCACCAGGACAGGGGTCGCCTACGAGCAGTACTTC
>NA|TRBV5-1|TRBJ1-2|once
CASSLAGGGYGYTF
TGCGCCAGCAGCTTGGCGGGGGGCGGCTATGGCTACACCTTC